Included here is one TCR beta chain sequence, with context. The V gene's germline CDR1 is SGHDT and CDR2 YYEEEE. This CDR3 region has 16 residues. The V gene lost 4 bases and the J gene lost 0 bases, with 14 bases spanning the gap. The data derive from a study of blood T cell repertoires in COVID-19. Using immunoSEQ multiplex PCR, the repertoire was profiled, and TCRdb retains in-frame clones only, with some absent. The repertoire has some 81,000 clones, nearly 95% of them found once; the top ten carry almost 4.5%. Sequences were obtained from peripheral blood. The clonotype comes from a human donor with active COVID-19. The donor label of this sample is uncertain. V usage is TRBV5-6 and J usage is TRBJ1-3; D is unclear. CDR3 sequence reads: CASSLRLTSSGNTIYF. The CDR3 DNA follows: TGTGCCAGCAGCCTTCGACTCACCAGCTCTGGAAACACCATATATTTT. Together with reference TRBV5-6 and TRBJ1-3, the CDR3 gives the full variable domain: DAGVTQSPTHLIKTRGQQVTLRCSPKSGHDTVSWYQQALGQGPQFIFQYYEEEERQRGNFPDRFSGHQFPNYSSELNVNALLLGDSALYLCASSLRLTSSGNTIYFGEGSWLTVV.